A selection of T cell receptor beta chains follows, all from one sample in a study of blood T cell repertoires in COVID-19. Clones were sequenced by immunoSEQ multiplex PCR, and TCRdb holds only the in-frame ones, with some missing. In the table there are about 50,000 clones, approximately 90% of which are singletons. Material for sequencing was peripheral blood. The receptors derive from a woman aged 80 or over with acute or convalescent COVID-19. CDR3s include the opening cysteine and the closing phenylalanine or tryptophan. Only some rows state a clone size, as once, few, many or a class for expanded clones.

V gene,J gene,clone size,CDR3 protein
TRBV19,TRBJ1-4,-,CASGDRLNEKLFF
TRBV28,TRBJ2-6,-,CATNRANPGANVLTF
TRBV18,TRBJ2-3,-,CASSPPSGSRSDTQYF
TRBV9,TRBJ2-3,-,CASSAGTQGTDTQYF
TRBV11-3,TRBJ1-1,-,CASSAGGRNTEAFF
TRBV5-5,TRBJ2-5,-,CASSLVWGETQYF
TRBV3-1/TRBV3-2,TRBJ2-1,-,CASSHPGTRSYNEQFF
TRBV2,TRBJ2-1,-,CATRGRWGSYNEQFF
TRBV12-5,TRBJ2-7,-,CASGLVGLGRVVYEQYF
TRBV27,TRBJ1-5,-,CASAGEGQPQHF
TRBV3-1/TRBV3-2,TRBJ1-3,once,CASSQVSEGWSSKTGNTIYF
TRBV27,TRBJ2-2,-,CASSPPPSGREGAGELFF
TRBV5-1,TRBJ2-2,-,CASSPRTSQVPGELFF
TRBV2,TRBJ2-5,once,CASSGQGQETQYF
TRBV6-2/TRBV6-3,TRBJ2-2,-,CASSWTSGLNTGELFF
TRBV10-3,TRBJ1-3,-,CAISDAGNTIYF
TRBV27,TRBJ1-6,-,CASNLGGYNSPLHF
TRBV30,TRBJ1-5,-,CAWSGRDRYNQPQHF
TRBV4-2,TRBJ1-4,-,CASSQEWGGGKKLFF
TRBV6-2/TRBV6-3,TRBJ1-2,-,CASSIQREGYTF
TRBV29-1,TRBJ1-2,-,CSVRTGTSLGYGYTF
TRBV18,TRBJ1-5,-,CASSPLHTGGDDQPQHF
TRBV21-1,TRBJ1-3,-,CASSIHRGLAGNTIYF
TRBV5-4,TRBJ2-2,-,CASSLTGQTGELFF
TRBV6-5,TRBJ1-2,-,CASSLTGAFGYTF
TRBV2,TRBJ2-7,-,CASSGPTGGEQYF
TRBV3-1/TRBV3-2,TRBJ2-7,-,CASSHKFPGTGVSRMVYEQYF
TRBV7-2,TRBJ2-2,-,CASSLSGSGRAGELFF
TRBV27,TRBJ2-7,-,CASMRTSGIYEQYF
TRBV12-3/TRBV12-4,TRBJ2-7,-,CASSFFPPGEQYF
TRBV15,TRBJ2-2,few,CATSREGRGATGELFF
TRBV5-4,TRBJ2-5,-,CASSSSLGETQYF
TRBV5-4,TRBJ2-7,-,CASSSGQGTYLTEQYF
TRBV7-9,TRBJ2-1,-,CASSKTMGLAGVEQFF
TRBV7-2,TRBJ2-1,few,CASSLREGSGRLGYNEQFF
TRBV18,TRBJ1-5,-,CASPQPTGGLDQPQHF
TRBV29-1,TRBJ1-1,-,CSLTAGLTTEAFF
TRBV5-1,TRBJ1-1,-,CASSPVTGNTEAFF
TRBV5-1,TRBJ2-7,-,CASSLVGTGTYEQYF
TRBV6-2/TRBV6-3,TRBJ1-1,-,CASSYIQGEAFF
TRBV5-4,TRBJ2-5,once,CASSSGTRKETQYF
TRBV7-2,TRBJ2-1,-,CASSQTGTRRYNEQFF
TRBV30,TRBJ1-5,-,CAWGWTGINQPQHF
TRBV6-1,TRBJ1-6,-,CASSDLPSSPLHF
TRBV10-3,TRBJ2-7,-,CAISESTSGSEQYF
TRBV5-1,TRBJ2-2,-,CASSLRTTGELFF
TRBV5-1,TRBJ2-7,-,CASSLAAGYSYEQYF
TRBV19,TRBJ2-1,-,CASSRQWRTGLETNEQFF
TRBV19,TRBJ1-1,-,CASKYVGQNTEAFF
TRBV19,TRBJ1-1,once,CASSIRAGTIFEAFF
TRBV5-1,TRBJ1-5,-,CASSPGQSNQPQHF
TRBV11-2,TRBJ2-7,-,CASSGSGQGSYEQYF
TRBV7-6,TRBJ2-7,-,CASSPPGQGWYEQYF
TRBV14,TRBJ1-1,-,CASSADRGLTEAFF
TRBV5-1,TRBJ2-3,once,CASSLAGQGRNTQYF
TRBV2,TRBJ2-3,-,CASRPRLAGTDTQYF
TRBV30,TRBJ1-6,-,CAWSVQGGLDSPLHF